The clone carrying this TCR beta chain was seen many times. Its antigen remains unknown. This sample was included in a study of T cells in Graves' hyperthyroidism and ophthalmopathy. At the level of the study: Before treatment of any kind, peripheral blood was taken at initial diagnosis. Study results and caveats: Most clonotypes that expanded in the thyroid above 0.001 also showed up in blood.

Regions amplified from RNA transcripts were the TCR beta CDR3 regions. The TCR CDR3 first-round RT-PCR relied on the HTBI primer set. TCRdb re-called the multiplex PCR reads with MiXCR, one entry per CDR3 protein. The data contain under 400,000 distinct CDR3 sequences, under 15% of them singletons. This CDR3 is built from 15 residues. Per germline, CDR1 MDHEN and CDR2 SYDVKM. Trimming took off 6 bases at V and 5 bases at J, with 19 bases between the two ends. Uncontrolled infection, other autoimmune disease, pregnancy or lactation barred patients from enrollment. The diagnostic basis comprised clinical symptoms, serum thyroxine and TRAb, thyroid ultrasound and orbital computed tomography.

What was sequenced was blood. This chain links TRBV28 with TRBJ1-2; TRBD1 is a possible D gene (5 bases). The TCR sequence derives from a woman aged 18-29 years with Graves' hyperthyroidism. The CDR3 nucleotides read TGTGCCAGCAGCCCTGCCCCCGAGCAGGGTTATGGCTACACCTTC. Translating gives CASSPAPEQGYGYTF.